The subject of this entry is one T cell receptor beta chain. A far larger clone is one base from this, pointing to a likely read error. This sample was taken from a study of CD8+ T cells in alopecia areata. Sequencing relied on a cDNA template that was reverse transcribed from extracted RNA. Generated by immunoSEQ multiplex PCR, the TCRdb table keeps only in-frame clones and is missing some. The sample has under 75,000 clones, approximately 45% seen once. CDR3 length equals 11 residues. Trimming cost V 3 bases and J 4 bases, with 4 bases left between them. Germline V lookup: CDR1 MNHEY, CDR2 SMNVEV (reference sequence).

Sequenced here: CD8+ T cells sorted from blood, sampled at week 0. The chain has TRBV27 and TRBJ2-7; D remains ambiguous. The source is a human donor with alopecia areata. The CDR3 is CASSFGYEQYF. The CDR3, as DNA: TGTGCCAGCAGTTTCGGGTACGAGCAGTACTTC.